Sequencing of this T cell receptor (beta chain) was carried out in a study of cytomegalovirus exposure and HLA in healthy donors. Findings and caveats of the study: Specific recognition of CMV antigens was confirmed in vitro for a few chains (all CMV-associated). Productive rates of about 90% or about 30% were seen for most TCR beta V segments in an earlier analysis.

The PCR ran on 60 Vbeta and 13 Jbeta primers. Assay used: immunoSEQ multiplex PCR; TCRdb lists only in-frame clones, some missing. The sample includes fewer than 100,000 clones, 69% of them seen just once. V lost 4 bases to trimming and J lost 5 bases; unmatched junction nucleotides: 14. The CDR3 covers 17 residues. CDR1 and CDR2 (germline): SGHNT, YYREEE (reference sequence). As regards this clone: The antigen is undetermined.

The sequence came from a female donor in good health and CMV-seronegative. The rearrangement joins TRBV5-4 to TRBJ2-3, with 9 nucleotides matching TRBD2. Sequenced sample: PBMCs. This CDR3 is CASSVQLSTSGKDTQYF. As DNA, the CDR3 is TGTGCCAGCAGCGTACAGTTATCGACTAGCGGTAAAGATACGCAGTATTTT.